This entry describes one T cell receptor (beta chain). The antigen remains unidentified. This specimen comes from a study of Graves' ophthalmopathy and Graves' hyperthyroidism. General study results and limits: The authors also found most expanded thyroid clonotypes above 0.001 frequency in blood. Progression of ophthalmopathy was predicted by the model with 60% to 71% sensitivity and 72% to 85% specificity.

Certain patients, namely those with other autoimmune diseases, uncontrolled infections, pregnancy or lactation, were excluded. The authors isolated PBMCs from more than 9 ml of fresh peripheral blood. Researchers took RNA transcripts and amplified TCR beta CDR3 regions from them. HTBI primers served in a first-round RT-PCR, which a second-round multiplex PCR followed. TCRdb used MiXCR to reprocess the multiplex PCR reads, holding one entry per CDR3 protein. This table has around 600,000 distinct CDR3 sequences, about 40% appearing once. In germline, CDR1 is SNHLY, CDR2 FYNNEI. The CDR3 length is 14 residues. V shed 5 bases and J shed 7 bases, with 18 bases lying between them.

The chain recombines TRBV2 with TRBJ2-7; D possibly corresponds to TRBD1 (6 bases). The receptor's source is an adult man with Graves' ophthalmopathy. Sequencing was done on a sample of peripheral blood. CDR3 protein: CASSPGGQSAEQYF. CDR3 coding DNA: TGTGCCAGCAGTCCCGGAGGACAGTCGGCAGAGCAGTACTTC.